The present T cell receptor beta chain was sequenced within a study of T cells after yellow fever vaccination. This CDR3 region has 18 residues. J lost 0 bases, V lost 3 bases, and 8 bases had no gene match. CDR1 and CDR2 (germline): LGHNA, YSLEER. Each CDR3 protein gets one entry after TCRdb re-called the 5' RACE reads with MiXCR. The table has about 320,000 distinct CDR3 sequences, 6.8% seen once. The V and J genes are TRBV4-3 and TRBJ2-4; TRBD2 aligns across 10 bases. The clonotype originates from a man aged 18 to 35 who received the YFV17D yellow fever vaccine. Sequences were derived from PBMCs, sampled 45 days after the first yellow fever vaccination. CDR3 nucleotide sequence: TGCGCCAGCAGCCAGATTGGACTAGCGGAACTAGCCAAAAACATTCAGTACTTC. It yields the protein CASSQIGLAELAKNIQYF.